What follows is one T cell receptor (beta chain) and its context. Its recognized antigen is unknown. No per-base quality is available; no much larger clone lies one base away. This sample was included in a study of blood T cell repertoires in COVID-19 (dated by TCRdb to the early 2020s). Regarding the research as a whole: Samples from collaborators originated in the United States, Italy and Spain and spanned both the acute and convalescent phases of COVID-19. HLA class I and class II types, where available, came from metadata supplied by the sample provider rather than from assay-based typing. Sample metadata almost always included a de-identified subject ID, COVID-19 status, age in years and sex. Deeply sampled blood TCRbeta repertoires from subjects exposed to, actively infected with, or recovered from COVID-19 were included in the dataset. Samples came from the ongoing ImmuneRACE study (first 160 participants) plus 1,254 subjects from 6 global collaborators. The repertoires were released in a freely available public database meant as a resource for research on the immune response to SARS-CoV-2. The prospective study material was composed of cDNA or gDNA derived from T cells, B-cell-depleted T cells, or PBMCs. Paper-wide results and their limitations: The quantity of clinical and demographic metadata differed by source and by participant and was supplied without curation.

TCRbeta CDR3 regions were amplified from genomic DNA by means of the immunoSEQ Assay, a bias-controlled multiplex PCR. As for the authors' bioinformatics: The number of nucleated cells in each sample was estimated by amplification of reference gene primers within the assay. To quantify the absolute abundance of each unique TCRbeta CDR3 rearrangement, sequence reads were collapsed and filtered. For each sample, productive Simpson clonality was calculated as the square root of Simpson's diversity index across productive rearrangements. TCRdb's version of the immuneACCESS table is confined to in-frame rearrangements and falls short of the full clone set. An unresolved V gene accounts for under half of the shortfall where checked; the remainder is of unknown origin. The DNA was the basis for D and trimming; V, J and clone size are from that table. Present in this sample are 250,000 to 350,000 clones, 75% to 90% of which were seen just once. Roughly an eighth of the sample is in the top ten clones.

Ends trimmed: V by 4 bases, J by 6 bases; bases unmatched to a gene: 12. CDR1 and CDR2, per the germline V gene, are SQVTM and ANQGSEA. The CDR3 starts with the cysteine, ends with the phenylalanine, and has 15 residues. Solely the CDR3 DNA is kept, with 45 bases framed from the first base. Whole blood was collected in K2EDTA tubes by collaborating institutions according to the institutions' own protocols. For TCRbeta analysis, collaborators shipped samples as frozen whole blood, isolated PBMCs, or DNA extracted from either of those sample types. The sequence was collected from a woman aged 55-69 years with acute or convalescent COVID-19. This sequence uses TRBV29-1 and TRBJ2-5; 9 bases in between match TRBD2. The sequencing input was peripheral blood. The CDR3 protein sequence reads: CSVGQVAGGPKTQYF. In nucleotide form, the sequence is TGCAGCGTTGGACAGGTGGCGGGAGGGCCGAAGACCCAGTACTTC.